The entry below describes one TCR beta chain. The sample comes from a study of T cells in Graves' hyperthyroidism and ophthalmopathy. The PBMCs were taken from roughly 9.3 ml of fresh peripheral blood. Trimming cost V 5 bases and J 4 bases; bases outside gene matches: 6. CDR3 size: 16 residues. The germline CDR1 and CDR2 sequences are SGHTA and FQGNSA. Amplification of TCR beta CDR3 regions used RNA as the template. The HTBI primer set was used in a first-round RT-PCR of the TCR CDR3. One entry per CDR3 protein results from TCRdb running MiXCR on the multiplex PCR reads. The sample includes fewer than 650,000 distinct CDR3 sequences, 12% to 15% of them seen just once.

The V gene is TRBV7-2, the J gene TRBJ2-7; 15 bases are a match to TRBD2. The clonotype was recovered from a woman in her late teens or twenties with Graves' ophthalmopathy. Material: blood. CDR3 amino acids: CASSPPGLAGGYEQYF. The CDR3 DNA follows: TGTGCCAGCAGCCCTCCGGGACTAGCGGGAGGTTACGAGCAGTACTTC.